Listed below are T cell receptor beta chains from one sample, sequenced in a study of OX40 agonist ivuxolimab in advanced cancers. Profiled with immunoSEQ multiplex PCR; TCRdb holds only in-frame clones, not every one. This sample carries tens of thousands of clones, approximately 91% of them seen once, and the ten largest clones take approximately 0.3%. The sample consisted of CD4+ or CD8+ T cells sorted from blood, taken in a trial of the OX40 agonist ivuxolimab. These receptors were obtained from an adult with an advanced solid tumor such as melanoma, head and neck, liver or kidney cancer. CDR3s include the opening cysteine and the closing phenylalanine or tryptophan. A D gene is named only where the DNA matches it firmly. The size of a clone is reported for some rows only, either as once, few or many, or as a class for expanded clones.

J gene	CDR3 length	V gene	clone size	D gene	CDR3 DNA	CDR3 protein
TRBJ1-3	15	TRBV4-3	NA	NA	TGCGCCAGCAGCCCAACGTCAGCTGGTGGAAACACCATATATTTT	CASSPTSAGGNTIYF
TRBJ2-2	15	TRBV2	NA	NA	TGTGCCAGCGGGGGACGGGCAGTGAACACCGGGGAGCTGTTTTTT	CASGGRAVNTGELFF
TRBJ2-1	16	TRBV19	NA	NA	TGTGCCACGACTCAATTAGCCTCGATGGCCTACAATGAGCAGTTCTTC	CATTQLASMAYNEQFF
TRBJ2-5	15	TRBV7-9	NA	TRBD1	TGTGCCAGCGGCCCCGGGACAGGGGGCCGAGAGACCCAGTACTTC	CASGPGTGGRETQYF
TRBJ2-3	17	TRBV11-2	NA	TRBD2	TGTGCCAGCAGCCCCCGGGGGGGCCCGCCCGACACAGATACGCAGTATTTT	CASSPRGGPPDTDTQYF
TRBJ2-7	17	TRBV29-1	NA	TRBD2	TGCAGCGCAAATGGGCGACGGCTAGCGGGAGGAGACTACGAGCAGTACTTC	CSANGRRLAGGDYEQYF
TRBJ2-1	16	TRBV15	NA	TRBD2	TGTGCCACCAGCAGGCCGGGGACTAGCGTGCGTGGTGAGCAGTTCTTC	CATSRPGTSVRGEQFF
TRBJ2-7	16	TRBV25-1	NA	TRBD2	TGTGCCAGCAGTGCTTCTTCTAGCGGGACGCCCTACGAGCAGTACTTC	CASSASSSGTPYEQYF
TRBJ2-4	14	TRBV28	NA	TRBD2	TGTGCCAGCAGGGTGGGGTTAGCGGGGTCCATTCAGTACTTC	CASRVGLAGSIQYF
TRBJ1-1	13	TRBV2	NA	NA	TGTGCCAGCAAGCGCCAGGGAGGAGCTGAAGCTTTCTTT	CASKRQGGAEAFF
TRBJ1-2	16	TRBV19	NA	NA	TGTGCCAGTAGTATAGATCCGGACGGAGTTATGGCTGGCTACACCTTC	CASSIDPDGVMAGYTF
TRBJ1-4	16	TRBV2	NA	NA	TGTGCCAGTCTTCCAGGATTAGGTTCGGGTAATGAAAAACTGTTTTTT	CASLPGLGSGNEKLFF
TRBJ2-5	15	TRBV19	NA	NA	TGTGCCAGTAGTATAATCACTTGGAGAGGGGAGACCCAGTACTTC	CASSIITWRGETQYF
TRBJ1-1	15	TRBV11-3	NA	NA	TGTGCCAGCAGCTCGGTCGGCCAGGGTAACACTGAAGCTTTCTTT	CASSSVGQGNTEAFF
TRBJ2-2	11	TRBV5-1	NA	NA	TGCGCCAGCAGCTTCCCCGGGGAGCTGTTTTTT	CASSFPGELFF
TRBJ1-1	15	TRBV7-3	NA	NA	TGTGCCAGCAGCTTAGGCAACCAGTACGTTACTGAAGCTTTCTTT	CASSLGNQYVTEAFF
TRBJ1-1	11	TRBV11-3	NA	NA	TGTGCCAGCAGCCCACAGCGTGAAGCTTTCTTT	CASSPQREAFF
TRBJ2-5	16	TRBV5-4	NA	NA	TGTGCCAGCAGCCGAAGCATAACAGCCTTCCAAGAGACCCAGTACTTC	CASSRSITAFQETQYF
TRBJ2-1	15	TRBV11-3	NA	NA	TGTGCCAGCAGCTTAGACGGAGCAGTCTACAATGAGCAGTTCTTC	CASSLDGAVYNEQFF
TRBJ2-7	13	TRBV18	NA	NA	TGTGCCAGCTCCCCCTCCAACTCCTACGAGCAGTACTTC	CASSPSNSYEQYF
TRBJ2-5	16	TRBV19	NA	TRBD2	TGTGCCAGTAGTACCCTAGCGGGAGGGCCTGTAAAGACCCAGTACTTC	CASSTLAGGPVKTQYF
TRBJ2-5	15	TRBV5-1	NA	TRBD1	TGCGCCAGCAACCGGGACAGACCGTACCAAGAGACCCAGTACTTC	CASNRDRPYQETQYF
TRBJ1-1	15	TRBV7-2	NA	TRBD1	TGTGCCAGCAGCCCACGGGACAGGTACGTCGCTGAAGCTTTCTTT	CASSPRDRYVAEAFF
TRBJ1-2	13	TRBV5-5	NA	NA	TGTGCCAGCAGTTGGGAAGGGTCTTACGGCTACACCTTC	CASSWEGSYGYTF
TRBJ2-7	11	TRBV20-1	NA	NA	TGCAGTGCCAGGGAATCCTACGAGCAGTACTTC	CSARESYEQYF
TRBJ1-4	14	TRBV2	once	NA	TGTGCCAGCAGTGGCTCAGGGTCTAATGAAAAACTGTTTTTT	CASSGSGSNEKLFF
TRBJ2-3	17	TRBV7-2	once	TRBD2	TGTGCCAGCAGCTTTTTCCAGACTAGCGGGATCGCAGATACGCAGTATTTT	CASSFFQTSGIADTQYF
TRBJ2-1	11	TRBV19	NA	NA	TGTGCCAGTAGTATCGCCTATGAGCAGTTCTTC	CASSIAYEQFF
TRBJ1-2	14	TRBV6-6	NA	NA	TGTGCCAGCAGTTACGGGAGCCTTGGCTATGGCTACACCTTC	CASSYGSLGYGYTF
TRBJ2-6	14	TRBV10-2	NA	TRBD1	TGCGCCAGCAGCGACAGGGCTGGGGCCAACGTCCTGACTTTC	CASSDRAGANVLTF
TRBJ2-3	17	TRBV7-8	NA	NA	TGTGCCAGCAGCTTCCAATACAGCCCTTCACACACAGATACGCAGTATTTT	CASSFQYSPSHTDTQYF
TRBJ2-1	16	TRBV28	NA	TRBD2	TGTGCCAGCAGTTTCGGGGCTAGCGGGACCCTCAATGAGCAGTTCTTC	CASSFGASGTLNEQFF
TRBJ2-5	15	TRBV7-9	NA	NA	TGTGCCAGCAGCTTGTCGGAAGGCCTCCGGGAGACCCAGTACTTC	CASSLSEGLRETQYF
TRBJ2-5	13	TRBV11-3	NA	NA	TGTGCCAGCAGCCTTAACCTCCGAGAGACCCAGTACTTC	CASSLNLRETQYF
TRBJ2-7	15	TRBV18	NA	TRBD2	TGTGCCAGCTCACCCAATCAGCGGGGGCTCTACGAGCAGTACTTC	CASSPNQRGLYEQYF
TRBJ2-7	16	TRBV4-1	NA	TRBD2	TGCGCCAGCAGCCAGGGGACGCTAGCGGACTCCTACGAGCAGTACTTC	CASSQGTLADSYEQYF
TRBJ2-7	12	TRBV11-3	NA	NA	TGTGCCAGCACCTCAGATGGCTACGAGCAGTACTTC	CASTSDGYEQYF
TRBJ1-3	15	TRBV7-9	NA	NA	TGTGCCAGCAGCTTAACTGCTGGTGCTGGAAACACCATATATTTT	CASSLTAGAGNTIYF
TRBJ2-3	14	TRBV6-5	NA	NA	TGTGCCAGCATCCCGGCACTCCCAAAAGATACGCAGTATTTT	CASIPALPKDTQYF
TRBJ1-3	17	TRBV28	NA	NA	TGTGCCAGCAGTTTCGCCAGGTCCTTGGACTCTGGAAACACCATATATTTT	CASSFARSLDSGNTIYF
TRBJ1-5	22	TRBV7-7	NA	TRBD1	TGTGCCAGCAGCTTAGGTTGGGACAGGGGACCCAATTTATTAGATAGCAATCAGCCCCAGCATTTT	CASSLGWDRGPNLLDSNQPQHF
TRBJ2-7	15	TRBV19	NA	NA	TGTGCCAGTAGTATAGCCCGGACATCGCCCTACGAGCAGTACTTC	CASSIARTSPYEQYF
TRBJ2-7	13	TRBV10-3	NA	TRBD2	TGTGCCATCAGTGTAGGGACTAGCGGCGAGCAGTACTTC	CAISVGTSGEQYF
TRBJ2-1	12	TRBV19	NA	NA	TGTGCCAGTAGTATCAGGCACAATGAGCAGTTCTTC	CASSIRHNEQFF
TRBJ1-1	14	TRBV10-3	NA	TRBD1	TGTGCCATCAGGGGGGACAGGGGGCGGTCTGAAGCTTTCTTT	CAIRGDRGRSEAFF
TRBJ2-5	16	TRBV27	NA	TRBD1	TGTGCCAGCAGTTTAACCCAATCGACAGGGGGCGGGACCCAGTACTTC	CASSLTQSTGGGTQYF
TRBJ2-3	14	TRBV2	NA	NA	TGTGCCAGCAGAGCGAACTTAGGAGGGTATACGCAGTATTTT	CASRANLGGYTQYF
TRBJ2-1	15	TRBV6-6	NA	TRBD2	TGTGCCAGCAGTTACTCGTGGGGAGGGGCCAATGAGCAGTTCTTC	CASSYSWGGANEQFF
TRBJ1-5	14	TRBV6-5	few	NA	TGTGCCAGCAGTCCTAAGCGGGTAGGACAGCCCCAGCATTTT	CASSPKRVGQPQHF
TRBJ2-1	15	TRBV5-4	NA	TRBD1	TGTGCCAGCAGCTTGGAGACAGGGCCTTACAATGAGCAGTTCTTC	CASSLETGPYNEQFF